The 10 T cell receptor beta chains below all came from one sample that was sequenced in a study of blood T cells in healthy people across ages. A J-beta primer mix and a sample-barcoded 5' primer were used in a second PCR of about 7 to 12 cycles. TCRdb fed the 5' RACE reads into MiXCR, producing one record per CDR3 protein. The sample includes some 760,000 distinct CDR3 sequences, approximately 25% seen only once; the top ten take 9.4%. This sample was shared with a second study, whose subject was T cells of mothers and their children.

The sequenced material came from blood. These receptors were obtained from a boy aged 5 to 17 in good health.

Only a few counts were recorded for this clonotype. The chain recombines TRBV6-6 with TRBJ2-5; no reliable D call. The J call may be wrong; the DNA end is better matched by TRBJ2-7. Germline CDR1 MNHNY, CDR2 SVGAGI (reference sequence). The CDR3 spans 11 residues. This CDR3 is CATENSYEQYF. CDR3 nucleotide sequence: TGTGCCACCGAAAATTCCTACGAGCAGTACTTC.

The chain combines TRBV29-1 with TRBJ2-1; 10 nucleotides agree with TRBD2. The germline gives CDR1 SQVTM, CDR2 ANQGSEA. Trimming at V came to 6 bases and at J to 5 bases, leaving 16 bases not matched to a gene. CDR3 length equals 17 residues. The CDR3 loop is CSVLGLLRLAGDNEQFF. Written as DNA, the CDR3 is TGCAGCGTCCTGGGACTCTTAAGGCTAGCGGGGGACAATGAGCAGTTCTTC.

A few counts support this clonotype. A read error may account for a junction end that differs from germline. The chain is built from TRBV3-1 and TRBJ2-7; D might be TRBD1 or TRBD2, each matching 5 bases. The CDR3 contains 15 residues. Germline assignment: CDR1 LGHDT and CDR2 YNNKEL (reference sequence). The CDR3 sequence is CTSSQVSQGIEGQYF. DNA of the CDR3: TGTACCAGCAGCCAAGTCTCGCAGGGAATCGAGGGGCAGTACTTC.

The genes are TRBV3-1 and TRBJ1-4; TRBD1 aligns across 9 bases. J gave up 7 bases and V 0 bases, and 12 bases lay outside the gene matches. Germline-derived CDR1 and CDR2 are LGHDT and YNNKEL (reference sequence). The CDR3 runs to 18 residues. This CDR3 is CASSQDSRQGERGEKLFF. CDR3 DNA sequence: TGTGCCAGCAGCCAAGATTCCAGACAGGGGGAACGGGGTGAAAAACTGTTTTTT.

This clonotype was found a few times. An end of the junction differs from the germline gene, which may be a read error. CDR3 residues: CASSEGRSNAEAFF. The CDR3 DNA reads TGTGCCAGCAGTGAGGGCAGAAGTAACGCTGAGGCTTTCTTT. The gene calls are TRBV6-1 and TRBJ1-1; no firm D call. The CDR3 is 14 amino acids. Germline V gene data show CDR1 as MNHNS and CDR2 as SASEGT.

The chain carries TRBV11-2 and TRBJ1-2; D is undetermined. This CDR3 has 15 amino acids. Trimming pared 0 bases from V and 4 bases from J, leaving 12 bases between. CDR1 is SGHAT, CDR2 FQNNGV, per germline. CDR3 DNA: TGTGCCAGCAGCTTAGATCCCCAGACGATCTATGGCTACACCTTC. It is translated as CASSLDPQTIYGYTF.

This clonotype has just a few counts. The chain employs TRBV20-1 and TRBJ2-5, with D uncertain. V lost 6 bases to trimming and J lost 7 bases, with 21 bases between them. The CDR3 is 14 amino acids. The germline V gene has CDR1 DFQATT and CDR2 SNEGSKA (reference sequence). CDR3 nucleotides: TGCAGTGCCACCTCTTCTGTGGCGGTGAGGACCCAGTACTTC. The encoded protein is CSATSSVAVRTQYF.

This clonotype was counted only a few times. The chain couples TRBV29-1 to TRBJ1-2; 7 positions agree with TRBD1. The germline V gene has CDR1 SQVTM and CDR2 ANQGSEA. V dropped 7 bases and J dropped 7; count of bases not matched to a gene: 9. The CDR3 length is 12 residues. The CDR3 sequence is CSGSRDSGGYTF. CDR3 coding DNA: TGCAGCGGTTCCCGGGACAGCGGTGGCTACACCTTC.

DNA of the CDR3: TGTGCCAGCAGTTTCCGGACTAGTTTTGATGAGCAGTTCTTC. Its translation is CASSFRTSFDEQFF. The chain combines TRBV27 with TRBJ2-1; 7 bases line up with TRBD2. Germline V gene lookup returns CDR1 MNHEY and CDR2 SMNVEV (reference sequence). V lost 3 bases, J lost 8 bases, and 7 bases stayed unmatched. The CDR3 is 14 amino acids.

The gene calls are TRBV6-5 and TRBJ2-1; no firm D call. The germline CDR1 and CDR2 sequences are MNHEY and SVGAGI. The germline V and J ends were trimmed by 6 bases and 4 bases, with 10 bases remaining between them. The CDR3 sequence is 13 residues long. The CDR3 spells CASRRDLYNEQFF. Here the CDR3 DNA reads TGTGCCAGCAGGCGAGACCTTTACAATGAGCAGTTCTTC.